One and the same sample provided the 9 T cell receptor beta chains below, sequenced in a study of blood T cell repertoires in COVID-19. Sequencing used immunoSEQ multiplex PCR; TCRdb keeps in-frame clones, though not all of them. The data show approximately 250,000 clones, more than 75% seen once. The material sequenced was PBMCs or T cells enriched from blood (not recorded which). These receptors originate from a woman in her sixties or seventies in a cohort exposed to, infected with or recovered from COVID-19 (not recorded which).

The rearrangement uses TRBV27 and TRBJ2-1, with D maybe TRBD2 (7 bases). V lost 6 bases to trimming and J lost 2 bases, with 14 bases between them. Germline V gene lookup returns CDR1 MNHEY and CDR2 SMNVEV (reference sequence). This CDR3 has 15 amino acids. The CDR3 region is CASSGWGGPYNEQFF. CDR3 nucleotide sequence: TGTGCCAGCAGCGGCTGGGGGGGGCCCTACAATGAGCAGTTCTTC.

V gene TRBV9 combines with J gene TRBJ1-6; 7 bases are a match to TRBD1. This CDR3 has 17 residues. The junction had 11 bases not matched to a gene; V was cut back by 3 bases and J by 5 bases. Germline values: CDR1 SGDLS, CDR2 YYNGEE. The CDR3 DNA reads as TGTGCCAGCAGCGGAGGGAGTCGGGACAGAGATAATTCACCCCTCCACTTT. Its translation is CASSGGSRDRDNSPLHF. The full variable domain, rest sourced from reference TRBV9 and TRBJ1-6, is DSGVTQTPKHLITATGQRVTLRCSPRSGDLSVYWYQQSLDQGLQFLIQYYNGEERAKGNILERFSAQQFPDLHSELNLSSLELGDSALYFCASSGGSRDRDNSPLHFGNGTRLTVT.

The chain joins TRBV20-1 to TRBJ2-1, with D uncertain. V lost 3 bases, J lost 0 bases, and 12 bases lay in between. CDR3 length: 15 amino acids. Germline CDR1 and CDR2: DFQATT and SNEGSKA (reference sequence). Here the CDR3 DNA reads TGCAGTGCTAGTGGTGCACAATTCTCCTACAATGAGCAGTTCTTC. Its translation is CSASGAQFSYNEQFF.

V gene TRBV5-4 combines with J gene TRBJ2-1; 9 positions match TRBD1. V trimming: 4 bases; J trimming: 5 bases; junction bases outside the gene matches: 10. Looked up from germline, CDR1 is SGHNT and CDR2 is YYREEE (reference sequence). The length of the CDR3 is 16 residues. Here the CDR3 reads CASSPGAGTGNNEQFF. CDR3 nucleotides: TGTGCCAGCAGCCCGGGGGCCGGGACAGGGAACAATGAGCAGTTCTTC.

V usage is TRBV5-4 and J usage is TRBJ2-1; D unresolved. Germline V gives CDR1 SGHNT, CDR2 YYREEE (reference sequence). The CDR3 sequence is 12 residues long. V lost 4 bases, J lost 7 bases, and 9 bases lay in between. The CDR3 DNA reads TGTGCCAGCAGCCGTGATCAGAATGAGCAGTTCTTC. It is translated as CASSRDQNEQFF.

V usage is TRBV3-1 (or the pseudogene TRBV3-2) and J usage is TRBJ2-1, with TRBD2 matching 8 bases. Germline V lookup: CDR1 LGHDT, CDR2 YNNKEL (reference sequence). With V trimmed by 4 bases and J by 6 bases, 11 bases remained unmatched. This CDR3 is built from 16 residues. The CDR3 DNA is TGTGCCAGCAGCCCAAGAGGGAGCGGGAGAAGCAATGAGCAGTTCTTC. This sequence encodes CASSPRGSGRSNEQFF.

The CDR3 nucleotides are TGTGCCAGCAGCTTTCCGACAGGGGAGTCAGATGAGCAGTTCTTC. Translation: CASSFPTGESDEQFF. This rearrangement joins TRBV5-4 to TRBJ2-1; TRBD1 matches at 8 bases. Trimming at V came to 2 bases and at J to 8 bases, leaving 9 bases not matched to a gene. The CDR3 runs to 15 residues. CDR1 is SGHNT, CDR2 YYREEE, per germline (reference sequence). The complete variable domain, with remaining parts taken from reference TRBV5-4 and TRBJ2-1, reads ETGVTQSPTHLIKTRGQQVTLRCSSQSGHNTVSWYQQALGQGPQFIFQYYREEENGRGNFPPRFSGLQFPNYSSELNVNALELDDSALYLCASSFPTGESDEQFFGPGTRLTVL.

The J gene is TRBJ2-7, the V gene TRBV27; the match to TRBD2 covers 7 bases. The junction had 15 bases not matched to a gene; V was cut back by 2 bases and J by 5 bases. CDR1 MNHEY and CDR2 SMNVEV come from the germline V gene (reference sequence). The CDR3 covers 17 residues. The CDR3 bases are TGTGCCAGCAGTTTAAAGGGTTCGCGGGAGTACGGAAACGAGCAGTACTTC. Translated, it gives CASSLKGSREYGNEQYF.

This chain connects TRBV27 to TRBJ2-2; unclear D gene. This CDR3 contains 13 residues. The germline CDR1 and CDR2 sequences are MNHEY and SMNVEV (reference sequence). Deletions cut 7 bases from V and 5 bases from J, with 11 bases between. CDR3 bases: TGTGCCAGCACCCCTTACGAGACCGGGGAGCTGTTTTTT. Translating it yields CASTPYETGELFF.